The 8 T cell receptor beta chains reported below all come from one sample, sequenced in a study of cytomegalovirus exposure and HLA in healthy donors. 60 Vbeta and 13 Jbeta primers were used in PCR. This table comes from immunoSEQ multiplex PCR, and its TCRdb copy is limited to in-frame clones, with some not included. In the table there are 150,000 to 200,000 clones, 80% to 85% of which are singletons. The sample comprised PBMCs. The receptors were gathered from a woman in her twenties or thirties in good health and CMV-seronegative.

The chain recombines TRBV6-5 with TRBJ2-1; the match to TRBD1 covers 10 bases. The CDR3 extends over 15 amino acids. Germline V gives CDR1 MNHEY, CDR2 SVGAGI. The V segment lost 6 bases and the J segment 5 bases; nucleotides outside the gene matches: 7. CDR3: CASSTDRGFHNEQFF. CDR3 DNA sequence: TGTGCCAGCAGCACGGACAGGGGGTTCCACAATGAGCAGTTCTTC.

The CDR3 DNA is TGCGCCAGCAGCGGGGACTCCTCACGGGGTCAGCCCCAGCATTTT. This gives the protein CASSGDSSRGQPQHF. The gene calls are TRBV4-1 and TRBJ1-5, with D possibly being TRBD1 (5 bases). There are 15 residues in the CDR3. The V end was cut by 5 bases, the J end by 6 bases, with 17 bases between. Germline V gives CDR1 MGHRA, CDR2 YSYEKL.

The chain joins TRBV7-9 to TRBJ2-7; 10 bases align to TRBD2. The CDR3 has 16 amino acids. Trimming removed 1 base from V and 1 base from J; junction bases left unmatched: 4. Germline lookup yields CDR1 SEHNR and CDR2 FQNEAQ (reference sequence). CDR3 sequence reads: CASSLGHSGRSYEQYF. The CDR3 DNA sequence: TGTGCCAGCAGCTTAGGGCATAGCGGGAGGTCCTACGAGCAGTACTTC.

This clone was seen more than once but under ten times. The V call is TRBV6-1, the J call TRBJ2-1; D unresolved. The CDR3 spans 14 residues. Germline CDR1 and CDR2: MNHNS and SASEGT. Between the trimmed V and J ends, which lost 5 bases and 0 bases, there was a span of 8 bases. CDR3 sequence: CASSLMRSYNEQFF. The CDR3 DNA sequence: TGTGCCAGCAGTCTGATGCGCTCCTACAATGAGCAGTTCTTC.

The chain combines TRBV11-2 with TRBJ2-2, with D maybe TRBD1 (5 bases). CDR1 is SGHAT and CDR2 is FQNNGV in the germline V gene. The CDR3 contains 16 residues. Trimming took off 2 bases at V and 4 bases at J, with 14 bases between the two ends. For the CDR3, the DNA is TGTGCCAGCAGCTTACTGCCCAGGGTCGCCACCGGGGAGCTGTTTTTT. Protein sequence: CASSLLPRVATGELFF.

This chain connects TRBV28 to TRBJ1-5; no firm D call. The CDR3 contains 13 residues. V was clipped by 7 bases and J by 4 bases, with 11 bases between them. Germline V gives CDR1 MDHEN, CDR2 SYDVKM. This chain's CDR3 is CASTSLPNQPQHF. The CDR3 nucleotides read TGTGCCAGCACTTCCCTCCCGAATCAGCCCCAGCATTTT.

V usage is TRBV5-4 and J usage is TRBJ2-7, with TRBD2 as a possible D gene (5 bases). The CDR3 consists of 16 residues. V was clipped by 4 bases and J by 2 bases, with 19 bases between them. Germline CDR1 SGHNT, CDR2 YYREEE (reference sequence). The CDR3 coding sequence is TGTGCCAGCAGCCCTTCGGAATCCGGGAAGGCCTACGAGCAGTACTTC. Translated, it gives CASSPSESGKAYEQYF.

The V call is TRBV5-1, the J call TRBJ1-4; 7 nucleotides line up with TRBD1. In germline, CDR1 is SGHRS, CDR2 YFSETQ. The CDR3 is made up of 17 amino acids. Trimming cost V 2 bases and J 5 bases; bases outside gene matches: 12. The CDR3 DNA is TGCGCCAGCAGCTTTGTTTACCTGACGGGACAGAATGAAAAACTGTTTTTT. As protein: CASSFVYLTGQNEKLFF.